Sequencing of this TCR beta chain was carried out in a study of a mutant IDH1 vaccine in newly diagnosed glioma (dated by TCRdb to the early 2020s). Describing the broader study: In the chemotherapy-containing groups, vaccination started alongside temozolomide cycles, whereas in patients who had radiotherapy alone it started 4-6 weeks after radiotherapy. The roughly 32 treated patients were around 62% male and 37.5% female, with a mean age of approximately 40 years. Before enrollment, patients had received standard therapy of radiotherapy alone, temozolomide alone, or radiochemotherapy with temozolomide; most received the combination. The week-35 safety follow-up took place at visit V12, and the week-47 end of study took place at visit V13. Six visits were used for peripheral blood collection: V03 (baseline), V05, V07, V10, V12 and V13. For exploratory analyses, longitudinal TCRB deep sequencing was carried out in roughly 23 treated patients wherever samples were available.

General conclusions and limits of the study: Changes in the top peripheral T cell clonotypes picked up by TCRB sequencing did not appear to be linked to pseudoprogression. The authors stated that sample limitations prevented analyses of patient blood samples from being reproduced. Selection of PBMC samples for TCRB deep sequencing was based on availability. Vaccine-induced immune responses across multiple MHC alleles were detected in 80% to 95% of patients.

For this clone: Its antigen has not been determined. Base qualities are not provided; no much larger clone lies one nucleotide away.

Libraries were prepared through the immunoSEQ multiplex PCR assay. Following the manufacturer's protocol, the hsTCRB Kit was used to amplify rearranged TCR beta chain sequences. TCRB libraries were sequenced on an Illumina MiSeq. Concerning the study's data processing: The proprietary platform of the kit vendor was used for demultiplexing, trimming and gene mapping. TCRdb obtained this table from immuneACCESS and retained in-frame rearrangements with V and J assigned. These tables miss some clones; where compared with another copy, unresolved V genes account for less than half of the shortfall, and the remainder is unexplained. V and J calls and clone size are copied from that table; D and trimming were computed from the DNA. The sample includes some 40,000 clones, with 60% to 85% observed a single time. The ten biggest clones cover about 8.1% of the sample. Trimming removed 4 bases from V and 6 bases from J, leaving 14 bases between the germline ends. From its cysteine to its phenylalanine, the CDR3 spans 14 amino acids. Only CDR3 DNA remains: 42 bases, in frame from the first base. The germline V gene sets CDR1 to SGDLS and CDR2 to YYNGEE.

The intended sense of this specimen's time point label: week 47, end of study. Each vaccine dose was 300 ug of a 20-mer mutant IDH1 peptide in Montanide, given subcutaneously with topical imiquimod. Patients were given eight vaccinations, in weeks 1, 3, 5, 7, 11, 15, 19 and 23, which matched visits V03 through V10. Newly diagnosed WHO grade 3 or 4 IDH1-mutant astrocytomas showing loss of nuclear ATRX were present in the donors. The samples were drawn from NOA16, a multicentre, single-arm, open-label phase I trial in Germany that tested a mutant IDH1 peptide vaccine in humans for the first time. The DNeasy Blood and Tissue Kit was used to extract genomic DNA from EDTA blood for TCRB sequencing.

The sequence was collected from a man in his forties with glioma. Sequenced material: PBMCs, taken from a glioma patient whose treatment included an IDH1 peptide vaccine. The chain joins TRBV9 to TRBJ2-1; 6 matching bases give a weak D call of TRBD2. The sequenced DNA: TGTGCCAGCAGCCAGACCGGGGAGGCCAATGAGCAGTTCTTC. It encodes CASSQTGEANEQFF.